This T cell receptor beta chain was recovered during a study of CD8 T cells in ankylosing spondylitis. 5'-RACE, quantitative and with molecular barcodes, yielded the TCR beta libraries. TCRdb processed the 5' RACE reads anew with MiXCR; each CDR3 protein has one entry. The sample includes 650,000 to 800,000 distinct CDR3 sequences, around 19% of them seen just once. This clonotype was picked up one time. Its antigen remains unidentified. The V end lost 5 bases, the J end lost 2 bases, and 15 bases lay between the germline ends. Germline-derived CDR1 and CDR2 are SGHTA and FQGTGA. The CDR3 has 16 residues. General study results and limits: Characteristic of ankylosing spondylitis blood, it appeared, was a TCR beta motif comprising about eight highly homologous variants. Reportedly, disease-linked clones are significantly enriched in ankylosing spondylitis patients' matched synovial fluid.

Sequenced input: blood, either unsorted or a sorted T cell fraction (not recorded which). The origin of this receptor is a male donor with ankylosing spondylitis. V is TRBV7-3 and J is TRBJ2-2, with TRBD1 as a possible D gene (6 bases). The CDR3 loop reads CASSRRQVHNTGELFF. CDR3 in DNA: TGTGCCAGCAGCCGTCGACAGGTTCACAACACCGGGGAGCTGTTTTTT. Full variable domain (rest looked up from reference TRBV7-3 and TRBJ2-2): GAGVSQTPSNKVTEKGKYVELRCDPISGHTALYWYRQSLGQGPEFLIYFQGTGAADDSGLPNDRFFAVRPEGSVSTLKIQRTERGDSAVYLCASSRRQVHNTGELFFGEGSRLTVL.